This is a list of T cell receptor beta chains from one sample in a study of early T cells in non-severe SARS-CoV-2 infection. TCRdb processed the 5' RACE reads anew with MiXCR; each CDR3 protein has one entry. The sample has more than 25,000 distinct CDR3 sequences, around 4.4% seen once; the top ten hold about an eighth. What was sequenced was whole blood. The receptor set was obtained from an adult who was a healthcare worker with PCR-confirmed SARS-CoV-2 infection or an uninfected control (not recorded which). Both conserved end residues are part of each CDR3. D genes are given only for firm matches. Expanded clones are given a class, and other clones once, few, many or no size at all.

size	V	D	J	CDR3	DNA
few	TRBV12-3/TRBV12-4	NA	TRBJ1-2	CASSTEIRNYGYTF	TGTGCCAGCAGCACGGAGATTAGGAACTATGGCTACACCTTC
many	TRBV5-1	TRBD2	TRBJ2-7	CASSFSRSGQGGLAGLYEQYF	TGCGCCAGCAGCTTCTCACGCTCCGGACAGGGCGGACTAGCGGGACTCTACGAGCAGTACTTC
many	TRBV5-6	NA	TRBJ1-4	CASSLWGRNEKLFF	TGTGCCAGCAGCTTGTGGGGGAGGAATGAAAAACTGTTTTTT
few	TRBV28	TRBD2	TRBJ2-4	CASSLYHSGGRPGNIQYF	TGTGCCAGCAGTTTATACCATAGCGGGGGGCGACCAGGAAACATTCAGTACTTC
few	TRBV5-1	TRBD1	TRBJ1-2	CASNIGTGYYGYTF	TGCGCCAGCAACATAGGGACAGGGTACTATGGCTACACCTTC
many	TRBV7-9	TRBD1	TRBJ2-2	CASSFPKDRENTGELFF	TGTGCCAGCAGCTTCCCCAAGGACAGGGAGAACACCGGGGAGCTGTTTTTT
few	TRBV7-2	NA	TRBJ2-1	CASSLLPLGSYNEQFF	TGTGCCAGCAGCTTATTGCCCCTTGGATCCTACAATGAGCAGTTCTTC
few	TRBV29-1	NA	TRBJ2-1	CSVERGRSYNEQFF	TGCAGCGTTGAAAGGGGGAGGTCCTACAATGAGCAGTTCTTC
many	TRBV5-1	NA	TRBJ2-1	CASSLFAQSSYNEQFF	TGCGCCAGCAGCTTGTTTGCTCAGAGCTCCTACAATGAGCAGTTCTTC
many	TRBV5-1	NA	TRBJ2-5	CASSLQVPTAQETQYF	TGCGCCAGCAGCTTGCAGGTTCCGACAGCCCAAGAGACCCAGTACTTC
few	TRBV7-8	NA	TRBJ1-4	CASSLLDRAIFEKLFF	TGTGCCAGCAGTCTACTCGACAGAGCGATTTTTGAAAAACTGTTTTTT
NA	TRBV27	NA	TRBJ2-3	CASKVGTSYTDTQYF	TGTGCCAGCAAGGTCGGGACCTCCTACACAGATACGCAGTATTTT
few	TRBV5-4	TRBD1	TRBJ1-5	CASSSGTGMDQPQHF	TGTGCCAGCAGCTCCGGGACAGGGATGGATCAGCCCCAGCATTTT
many	TRBV5-1	NA	TRBJ2-2	CASSQEGQNTGELFF	TGCGCCAGCAGCCAGGAGGGACAGAACACCGGGGAGCTGTTTTTT
many	TRBV15	NA	TRBJ1-1	CATSRDMTVGAFF	TGTGCCACCAGCAGAGATATGACGGTCGGGGCTTTCTTT
many	TRBV20-1	NA	TRBJ1-3	CSAASFVSGNTIYF	TGCAGTGCCGCCTCGTTTGTCTCTGGAAACACCATATATTTT
many	TRBV11-2	NA	TRBJ1-6	CASSTQGPYNSPLHF	TGTGCCAGCAGCACCCAGGGTCCTTATAATTCACCCCTCCACTTT
many	TRBV29-1	TRBD1	TRBJ1-3	CSVADRGPTDTIYF	TGCAGCGTTGCGGACAGGGGGCCGACGGACACCATATATTTT
many	TRBV11-3	TRBD1	TRBJ2-1	CASSQGTGPFNEQFF	TGTGCCAGCAGCCAAGGGACAGGGCCCTTCAATGAGCAGTTCTTC
many	TRBV12-2	NA	TRBJ1-1	CASRPTSGSWGMNTEAFF	TGTGCAAGTCGCCCCACCTCGGGGTCGTGGGGGATGAACACTGAAGCTTTCTTT
many	TRBV18	TRBD2	TRBJ2-7	CASSPPLAGTYEQYF	TGTGCCAGCTCACCACCACTAGCGGGGACCTACGAGCAGTACTTC
few	TRBV7-8	TRBD1	TRBJ2-3	CASSLAGGQGRWQYF	TGTGCCAGCAGCTTAGCGGGGGGACAGGGAAGGTGGCAGTATTTT
NA	TRBV12-3/TRBV12-4	NA	TRBJ1-4	CASRRVEGTNEKLFF	TGTGCCAGCAGGAGGGTTGAGGGAACTAATGAAAAACTGTTTTTT
many	TRBV3-1	NA	TRBJ1-2	CASSGVNYGYTF	TGTGCCAGCAGTGGGGTCAACTATGGCTACACCTTC
many	TRBV5-1	NA	TRBJ2-2	CASSLVGGYTGELFF	TGCGCCAGCAGCTTGGTGGGAGGATACACCGGGGAGCTGTTTTTT
NA	TRBV6-6	TRBD1	TRBJ2-7	CASSYSGGTGTTSYEQYF	TGTGCCAGCAGTTACTCGGGGGGGACAGGGACAACTTCCTACGAGCAGTACTTC
few	TRBV19	TRBD2	TRBJ2-5	CASSKGLAGGETQYF	TGTGCCAGTAGTAAGGGACTAGCGGGAGGAGAGACCCAGTACTTC
many	TRBV3-1	NA	TRBJ2-7	CASSQLGGSYEQYF	TGTGCCAGCAGCCAATTGGGCGGGTCGTACGAGCAGTACTTC
many	TRBV10-1	TRBD2	TRBJ2-1	CASSESREGYNEQFF	TGCGCCAGCAGTGAGTCGCGGGAGGGGTACAATGAGCAGTTCTTC
many	TRBV12-3/TRBV12-4	NA	TRBJ2-1	CASSLSSWGTDYNEQFF	TGTGCCAGCAGTTTGAGTTCTTGGGGGACCGATTACAATGAGCAGTTCTTC
many	TRBV3-1	NA	TRBJ2-1	CASSQEIRKTVLQNEQFF	TGTGCCAGCAGCCAAGAAATTAGGAAAACAGTCCTACAGAATGAGCAGTTCTTC
many	TRBV5-1	NA	TRBJ2-5	CASSFSARETQYF	TGCGCCAGCAGCTTCAGCGCCCGAGAGACCCAGTACTTC
NA	TRBV7-8	NA	TRBJ2-3	CASSLVGGASTDTQYF	TGTGCCAGCAGCTTAGTGGGCGGGGCTAGCACAGATACGCAGTATTTT
few	TRBV19	NA	TRBJ2-3	CASSIGGGTDTQYF	TGTGCCAGTAGTATCGGGGGCGGTACAGATACGCAGTATTTT
many	TRBV11-2	NA	TRBJ2-1	CASSFAYGKNEQFF	TGTGCCAGCAGCTTCGCTTACGGGAAAAATGAGCAGTTCTTC